These 10 T cell receptor beta chains were sequenced from one sample in a study of blood T cell repertoires in COVID-19. Clones were read by immunoSEQ multiplex PCR, and TCRdb kept only the in-frame ones, dropping some. The data contain nearly 40,000 clones, over 80% of them singletons. The sample taken for sequencing was peripheral blood. All receptors derive from a woman in her seventies with acute or convalescent COVID-19.

This chain uses TRBV24-1 with TRBJ2-1; D not resolved. This CDR3 is built from 16 residues. Trimming stripped 3 bases from V and 0 bases from J, with 11 bases between. Germline V gene sequence: CDR1 KGHDR, CDR2 SFDVKD. CDR3 sequence reads: CATSDQRSSSYNEQFF. CDR3 in DNA: TGTGCCACCAGTGATCAAAGGTCTAGCTCCTACAATGAGCAGTTCTTC.

The CDR3 sequence is CASSSLRGDTGELFF. The CDR3 DNA follows: TGTGCCAGCAGCTCGCTCAGGGGGGACACCGGGGAGCTGTTTTTT. The chain links TRBV7-2 to TRBJ2-2; D might be TRBD1 (7 bases). V was trimmed by 4 bases and J by 3 bases, leaving 12 bases between them. The CDR3 extends over 15 amino acids. Per germline, CDR1 SGHTA and CDR2 FQGNSA.

The chain has TRBV29-1 and TRBJ2-3; perhaps TRBD2 as D (6 bases). Germline V gene data show CDR1 as SQVTM and CDR2 as ANQGSEA. The CDR3 is 19 amino acids. V lost 3 bases to trimming and J lost 1 base, with 26 bases between them. The CDR3 protein is CSVEGRQGHLRGGTDTQYF. CDR3 bases: TGCAGCGTTGAGGGGAGGCAGGGTCATTTGCGGGGAGGCACAGATACGCAGTATTTT.

The rearrangement links TRBV5-1 to TRBJ2-2, with unresolved D. Deletions cut 0 bases from V and 1 base from J, with 7 bases between. The CDR3 runs 15 residues. From germline, CDR1 is SGHRS and CDR2 YFSETQ. CDR3 sequence (DNA): TGCGCCAGCAGCTTGGATACGGGGAACACCGGGGAGCTGTTTTTT. Amino acids: CASSLDTGNTGELFF.

This clone was found a few times. This rearrangement joins TRBV28 to TRBJ2-6; the D is unclear. The CDR3 sequence is 14 residues long. Trimming left V 9 bases short and J 0 bases short, with 9 bases between. Germline-derived CDR1 and CDR2 are MDHEN and SYDVKM. CDR3 nucleotide sequence: TGTGCCAGTACGTATAGCTCTGGGGCCAACGTCCTGACTTTC. It yields the protein CASTYSSGANVLTF.

J is TRBJ2-5 and V is TRBV5-4; a weak D match, TRBD2 (6 bases). CDR3 size: 13 residues. V lost 0 bases and J lost 5, with 8 bases in between. In germline, CDR1 is SGHNT, CDR2 YYREEE (reference sequence). CDR3 DNA sequence: TGTGCCAGCAGCTTGGGGAGCGGGGAGACCCAGTACTTC. Protein product: CASSLGSGETQYF.

V gene TRBV11-2 combines with J gene TRBJ2-3; no firm D call. The germline CDR1 and CDR2 sequences are SGHAT and FQNNGV. V lost 1 base to trimming and J lost 1 base, with 6 bases between them. The CDR3 sequence is 14 residues long. The CDR3 DNA sequence: TGTGCCAGCAGCTTAGTGCAGGGCACAGATACGCAGTATTTT. Translated, it gives CASSLVQGTDTQYF.

The chain has TRBV3-1 (or the pseudogene TRBV3-2) and TRBJ2-1, with 9 bases that match TRBD2. The CDR3 covers 13 residues. CDR1 is LGHDT and CDR2 is YNNKEL in the germline V gene (reference sequence). V shed 4 bases, J shed 16 bases, and the junction held 11 bases outside the gene matches. The CDR3 bases are TGTGCCAGCAGCCCTGACGGGCTAGCGGGAAGATTCTTC. Translated, it gives CASSPDGLAGRFF.

The J gene is TRBJ1-2, the V gene TRBV28; TRBD1 matches 7 bases. Trimming cost V 3 bases and J 5 bases; bases outside gene matches: 15. The CDR3 has 17 amino acids. Germline CDR1 and CDR2: MDHEN and SYDVKM. For the CDR3, the DNA is TGTGCCAGCAGTTTCATGGGAACGGGACAGACTGAATATGGCTACACCTTC. It yields the protein CASSFMGTGQTEYGYTF.

The chain combines TRBV7-2 with TRBJ2-3; D may be TRBD1 (5 bases). Deletions cut 4 bases from V and 1 base from J, with 12 bases between. This CDR3 comprises 15 residues. The germline V gene encodes CDR1 SGHTA and CDR2 FQGNSA. CDR3 nucleotides: TGTGCCAGCAGCTGGCGGCAGGGCGGCACAGATACGCAGTATTTT. Residues: CASSWRQGGTDTQYF. The full variable domain, completed using reference TRBV7-2 and TRBJ2-3, is GAGVSQSPSNKVTEKGKDVELRCDPISGHTALYWYRQSLGQGLEFLIYFQGNSAPDKSGLPSDRFSAERTGGSVSTLTIQRTQQEDSAVYLCASSWRQGGTDTQYFGPGTRLTVL.